A selection of T cell receptor beta chains follows, all from one sample in a study of blood T cell repertoires in COVID-19. TCRdb's copy holds only in-frame clones and misses some; the assay was immunoSEQ multiplex PCR. The repertoire holds some 150,000 clones, with 89% as singletons. The sequencing sample was made of PBMCs or T cells enriched from blood (not recorded which). The source of these receptors is a woman between 18 and 30 years old who had recovered from COVID-19. Each CDR3 is given with its conserved first and last residue. D genes are given only for firm matches. Rows may omit the clone size; those that give it use once, few, many or a size class.

J: TRBJ1-5
size: .
V: TRBV19
D: TRBD1
DNA: TGTGCCAGTAGTCCGGGACAGGGGGCTCAGCCCCAGCATTTT
CDR3: CASSPGQGAQPQHF

J: TRBJ2-2
size: .
V: TRBV3-1/TRBV3-2
D: TRBD1
DNA: TGTGCCAGCAGCCCACCAGGGGGATCCACCGGGGAGCTGTTTTTT
CDR3: CASSPPGGSTGELFF

J: TRBJ2-7
size: once
V: TRBV6-1
D: TRBD2
DNA: TGTGCCAGCAGTGAACCCCGAGGACTAGCTGACTACGAGCAGTACTTC
CDR3: CASSEPRGLADYEQYF

J: TRBJ2-1
size: .
V: TRBV7-9
D: TRBD2
DNA: TGTGCCAGCAGCCACGGCAGGACTAGCGAGGGTAATGAGCAGTTCTTC
CDR3: CASSHGRTSEGNEQFF

J: TRBJ2-1
size: .
V: TRBV14
D: .
DNA: TGTGCCAGCAGCCAAGACCTAGCTTCCAATGAGCAGTTCTTC
CDR3: CASSQDLASNEQFF

J: TRBJ1-6
size: .
V: TRBV13
D: .
DNA: TGTGCCAGCAGCCGACAGACCTATAATTCACCCCTCCACTTT
CDR3: CASSRQTYNSPLHF

J: TRBJ1-1
size: .
V: TRBV7-9
D: .
DNA: TGTGCCAGCAGCTTAGTGGGGGGGACCACTGAAGCTTTCTTT
CDR3: CASSLVGGTTEAFF

J: TRBJ2-7
size: .
V: TRBV15
D: .
DNA: TGTGCCACCAGCAGAGGTGAGGCTTACGAGCAGTACTTC
CDR3: CATSRGEAYEQYF

J: TRBJ1-2
size: .
V: TRBV29-1
D: TRBD1
DNA: TGCAGCGTTGAAGGTGCGTCGCAGGGGGTTCCGTCTAACTATGGCTACACCTTC
CDR3: CSVEGASQGVPSNYGYTF

J: TRBJ2-1
size: .
V: TRBV12-3/TRBV12-4
D: TRBD2
DNA: TGTGCCAGTGGGACTAGCGGGAGTAATGAGCAGTTCTTC
CDR3: CASGTSGSNEQFF

J: TRBJ2-7
size: .
V: TRBV7-9
D: TRBD2
DNA: TGTGCCAGCAGCTCCCATCGCCTAGCGGGAGACGAGCAGTACTTC
CDR3: CASSSHRLAGDEQYF

J: TRBJ1-3
size: .
V: TRBV7-9
D: .
DNA: TGTGCCAGCAGCTTCTACGAGGCGGCGGTCGGAAACACCATATATTTT
CDR3: CASSFYEAAVGNTIYF

J: TRBJ2-3
size: .
V: TRBV3-1/TRBV3-2
D: TRBD2
DNA: TGTGCCAGCAGCCGACAAGTGGGAGGGGGCACAGATACGCAGTATTTT
CDR3: CASSRQVGGGTDTQYF

J: TRBJ2-7
size: .
V: TRBV9
D: TRBD2
DNA: TGTGCCAGCAGCGTAGGCCTAGCGGGAGGGGTCGAGCAGTACTTC
CDR3: CASSVGLAGGVEQYF

J: TRBJ2-5
size: .
V: TRBV2
D: TRBD2
DNA: TGTGCCAGCAGTGATTCGACTAGCGGGCCTTTACAAGAGACCCAGTACTTC
CDR3: CASSDSTSGPLQETQYF

J: TRBJ2-7
size: .
V: TRBV5-5
D: TRBD1
DNA: TGTGCCAGCAGCTTGGTAGGGGGCGGCCACGAGCAGTACTTC
CDR3: CASSLVGGGHEQYF

J: TRBJ1-4
size: .
V: TRBV7-9
D: .
DNA: TGTGCCAGCAGCTTAGGAGTCGGACTCCATCCTGAAAAACTGTTTTTT
CDR3: CASSLGVGLHPEKLFF

J: TRBJ2-3
size: .
V: TRBV13
D: TRBD2
DNA: TGTGCCAGCAGCACGGGACTAGCGGGAGATCTTTGGACAGATACGCAGTATTTT
CDR3: CASSTGLAGDLWTDTQYF

J: TRBJ2-7
size: .
V: TRBV28
D: .
DNA: TGTGCCAGCAGTTTCCCTAACGCACCCGAGCAGTACTTC
CDR3: CASSFPNAPEQYF